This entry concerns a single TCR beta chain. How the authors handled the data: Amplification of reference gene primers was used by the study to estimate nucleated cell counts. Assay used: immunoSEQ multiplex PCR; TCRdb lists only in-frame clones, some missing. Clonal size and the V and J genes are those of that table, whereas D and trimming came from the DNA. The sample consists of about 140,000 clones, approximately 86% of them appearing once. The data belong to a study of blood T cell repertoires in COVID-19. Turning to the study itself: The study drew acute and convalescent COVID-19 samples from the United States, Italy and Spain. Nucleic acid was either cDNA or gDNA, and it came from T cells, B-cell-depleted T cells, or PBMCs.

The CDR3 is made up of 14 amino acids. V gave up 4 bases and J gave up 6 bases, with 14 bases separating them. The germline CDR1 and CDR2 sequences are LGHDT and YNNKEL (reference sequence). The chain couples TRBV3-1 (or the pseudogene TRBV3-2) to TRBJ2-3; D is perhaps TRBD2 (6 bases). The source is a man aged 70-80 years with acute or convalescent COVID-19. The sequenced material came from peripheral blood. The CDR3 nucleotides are TGTGCCAGCAGCCTCTACCGGGAGAGGGATACGCAGTATTTT. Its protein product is CASSLYRERDTQYF.